This entry concerns a single T cell receptor (beta chain). This sample stems from a study of molecular identifiers for immune sequencing clone quantification. V lost 4 bases and J lost 9, with 10 bases in between. Looked up from germline, CDR1 is MDHEN and CDR2 is SYDVKM. The CDR3 spans 12 residues. TCRdb used MiXCR to reprocess the PCR reads, holding one entry per CDR3 protein. The sample shows 50,000 to 65,000 distinct CDR3 sequences, around 25% of them seen only once. The receptor's source is a human donor in good health. Some libraries in this study had Jurkat cell RNA spiked in. Material for sequencing was naive CD8+ T cells from blood, with Jurkat cell RNA spiked in. Documented subset: FACS-sorted CD8+CD4-CCR7+CD45RA+ naive T cells. V gene TRBV28 combines with J gene TRBJ2-4; D possibly corresponds to TRBD2 (5 bases). The CDR3 sequence is CASSSGDGIQYF. CDR3 in DNA: TGTGCCAGCAGTTCCGGGGATGGCATTCAGTACTTC.